This TCR beta chain was obtained from a study of response to subunit inactivated influenza vaccine. This clonotype has a handful of counts. What it binds is not known. TCRdb itself ran the RT-PCR reads through MiXCR, one entry per CDR3 protein. The table lists under 550,000 distinct CDR3 sequences, approximately 7.2% of them singletons, with under 15% in the top ten. Study-wide findings and caveats: Few additional T cells are recruited per seasonal influenza vaccination, authors suggested.

Trimming cost V 3 bases and J 1 base; bases outside gene matches: 3. The CDR3 extends over 14 amino acids. Germline loops: CDR1 SGHKS, CDR2 YYEKEE (reference sequence). The sequence came from a man aged 50 to 69 who received an inactivated influenza vaccine. The chain has TRBV5-5 and TRBJ1-1; 7 bases agree with TRBD1. The material was PBMCs from blood, obtained roughly 24 months after vaccination. The DNA for the CDR3 is TGTGCCAGCAGCTGGGGGACAGAGAACACTGAAGCTTTCTTT. Its translation is CASSWGTENTEAFF.